A single TCR beta chain is shown here with its context. The antigen remains undetermined. The germline V gene encodes CDR1 SGHTA and CDR2 FQGNSA. V lost 1 base to trimming and J lost 8 bases, with 17 bases between them. CDR3 length: 15 amino acids. Here immunoSEQ multiplex PCR was the method, and the copy in TCRdb shows in-frame clones only, minus some. The sample gives about 60,000 clones, approximately 84% of which show up once; roughly 9% is in the top ten. Time point specified: week 11, during vaccination. Every single dose of the vaccine, 300 ug of mutant IDH1 20-mer peptide, came with topical imiquimod. This entry is derived from a study of a mutant IDH1 vaccine in newly diagnosed glioma.

The receptor's source is a woman between 45 and 60 years old with glioma. The rearrangement joins TRBV7-2 to TRBJ1-2; D remains ambiguous. The sample consisted of PBMCs, taken from a glioma patient whose treatment included an IDH1 peptide vaccine. In nucleotides, the CDR3 is TGTGCCAGCAGCTTAGGAAGACGAGACCTCCGGGGCTACACCTTC. This sequence encodes CASSLGRRDLRGYTF. Supplemented by reference TRBV7-2 and TRBJ1-2, the full variable domain reads GAGVSQSPSNKVTEKGKDVELRCDPISGHTALYWYRQSLGQGLEFLIYFQGNSAPDKSGLPSDRFSAERTGGSVSTLTIQRTQQEDSAVYLCASSLGRRDLRGYTFGSGTRLTVV.